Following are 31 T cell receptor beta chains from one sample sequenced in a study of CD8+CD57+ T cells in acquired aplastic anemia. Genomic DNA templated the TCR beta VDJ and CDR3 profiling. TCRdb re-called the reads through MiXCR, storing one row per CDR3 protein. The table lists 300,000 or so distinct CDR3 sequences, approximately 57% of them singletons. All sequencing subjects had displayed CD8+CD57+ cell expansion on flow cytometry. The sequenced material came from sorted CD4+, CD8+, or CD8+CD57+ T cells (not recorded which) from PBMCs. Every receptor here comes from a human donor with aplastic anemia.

The CDR3 DNA reads as TGTGCCAGCAGCTTAGTCGGGGGTTACAATGAGCAGTTCTTC. Translation: CASSLVGGYNEQFF. The chain recombines TRBV7-2 with TRBJ2-1, with D possibly being TRBD2 (6 bases). Trimming took 1 base from V and 4 from J, leaving 8 bases between them. Germline lookup yields CDR1 SGHTA and CDR2 FQGNSA. The CDR3 length is 14 residues.

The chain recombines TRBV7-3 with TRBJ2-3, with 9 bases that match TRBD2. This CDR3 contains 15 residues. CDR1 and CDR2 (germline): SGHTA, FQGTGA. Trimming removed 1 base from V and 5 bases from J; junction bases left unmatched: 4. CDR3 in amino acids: CASSLSGRAKDTQYF. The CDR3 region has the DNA TGTGCCAGCAGCTTAAGCGGGAGGGCCAAAGATACGCAGTATTTT.

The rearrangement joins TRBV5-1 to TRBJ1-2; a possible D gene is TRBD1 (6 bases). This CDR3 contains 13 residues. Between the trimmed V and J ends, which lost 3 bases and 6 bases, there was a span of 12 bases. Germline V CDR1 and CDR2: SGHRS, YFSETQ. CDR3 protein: CASSYQQGNGYTF. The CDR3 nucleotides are TGCGCCAGCAGCTACCAACAGGGAAATGGCTACACCTTC.

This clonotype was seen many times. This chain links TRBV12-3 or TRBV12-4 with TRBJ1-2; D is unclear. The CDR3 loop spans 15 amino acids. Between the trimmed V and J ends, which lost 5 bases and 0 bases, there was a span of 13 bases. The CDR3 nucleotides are TGTGCCAGCAGTAAACGGACGGTCACTAACTATGGCTACACCTTC. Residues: CASSKRTVTNYGYTF.

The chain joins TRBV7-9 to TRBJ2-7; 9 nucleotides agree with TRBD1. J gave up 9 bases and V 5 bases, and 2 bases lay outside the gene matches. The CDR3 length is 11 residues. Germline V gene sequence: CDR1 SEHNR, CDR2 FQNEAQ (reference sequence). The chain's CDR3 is CASSQDRGQYF. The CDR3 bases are TGTGCCAGCAGCCAGGACAGGGGGCAGTACTTC.

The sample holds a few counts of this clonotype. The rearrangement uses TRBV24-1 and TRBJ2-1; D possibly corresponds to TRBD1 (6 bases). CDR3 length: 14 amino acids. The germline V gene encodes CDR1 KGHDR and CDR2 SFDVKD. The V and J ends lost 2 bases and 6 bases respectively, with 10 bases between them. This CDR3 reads CATSDYEGVNEQFF. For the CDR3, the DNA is TGTGCCACCAGTGATTACGAGGGGGTCAATGAGCAGTTCTTC.

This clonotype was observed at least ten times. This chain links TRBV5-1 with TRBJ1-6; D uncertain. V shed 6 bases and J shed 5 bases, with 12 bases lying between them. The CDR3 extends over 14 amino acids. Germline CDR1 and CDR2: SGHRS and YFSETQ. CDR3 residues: CASKEGVDNSPLHF. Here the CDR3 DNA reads TGCGCCAGCAAAGAGGGAGTGGATAATTCACCCCTCCACTTT.

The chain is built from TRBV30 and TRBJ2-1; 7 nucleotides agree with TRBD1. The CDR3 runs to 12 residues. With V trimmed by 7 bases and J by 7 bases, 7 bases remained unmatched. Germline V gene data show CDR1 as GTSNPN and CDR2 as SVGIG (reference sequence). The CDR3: CALDRARNEQFF. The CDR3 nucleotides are TGTGCCTTAGACAGGGCTCGGAATGAGCAGTTCTTC.

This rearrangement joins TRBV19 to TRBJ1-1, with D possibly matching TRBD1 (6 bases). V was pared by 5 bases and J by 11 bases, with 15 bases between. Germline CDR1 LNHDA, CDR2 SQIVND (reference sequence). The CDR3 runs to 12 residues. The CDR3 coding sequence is TGTGCCAGTAGTTCGAGGACAGTTGCGGCTTTCTTT. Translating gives CASSSRTVAAFF.

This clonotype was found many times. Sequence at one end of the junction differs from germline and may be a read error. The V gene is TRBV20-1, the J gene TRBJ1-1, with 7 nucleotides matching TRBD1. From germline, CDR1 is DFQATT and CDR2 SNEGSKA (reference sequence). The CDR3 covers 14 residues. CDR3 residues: CSARVDRVNTEAFF. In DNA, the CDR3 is TGCAGTGCGAGAGTCGACAGGGTGAACACTGAAGCTTTCTTT.

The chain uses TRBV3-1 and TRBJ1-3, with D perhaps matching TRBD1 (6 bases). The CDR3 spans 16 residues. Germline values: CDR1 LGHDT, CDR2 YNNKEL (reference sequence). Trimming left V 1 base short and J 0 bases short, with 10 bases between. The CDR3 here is CASSQVGAGSGNTIYF. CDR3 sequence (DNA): TGTGCCAGCAGCCAAGTGGGGGCCGGCTCTGGAAACACCATATATTTT.

The CDR3 loop reads CASSLDLGRGYTF. The CDR3 region has the DNA TGTGCCAGCAGCTTGGACTTAGGACGGGGCTACACCTTC. The chain employs TRBV5-4 and TRBJ1-2; D is unclear. CDR1 is SGHNT, CDR2 YYREEE, per germline (reference sequence). The CDR3 is 13 residues long. V shed 0 bases and J shed 8 bases, with 11 bases lying between them.

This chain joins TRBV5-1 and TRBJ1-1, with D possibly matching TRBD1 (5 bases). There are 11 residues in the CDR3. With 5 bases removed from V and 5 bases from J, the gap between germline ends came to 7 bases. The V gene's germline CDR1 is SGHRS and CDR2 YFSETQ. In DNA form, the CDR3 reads TGCGCCAGCAGGGGGGTGACTGAAGCTTTCTTT. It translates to CASRGVTEAFF.

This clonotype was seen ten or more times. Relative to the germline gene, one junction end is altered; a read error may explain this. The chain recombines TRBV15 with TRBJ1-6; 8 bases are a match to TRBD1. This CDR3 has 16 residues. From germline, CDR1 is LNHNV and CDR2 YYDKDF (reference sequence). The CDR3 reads CATSRGTQGAQSVLIF. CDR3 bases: TGTGCCACCAGCAGAGGAACTCAGGGGGCGCAAAGCGTCCTGATCTTT.

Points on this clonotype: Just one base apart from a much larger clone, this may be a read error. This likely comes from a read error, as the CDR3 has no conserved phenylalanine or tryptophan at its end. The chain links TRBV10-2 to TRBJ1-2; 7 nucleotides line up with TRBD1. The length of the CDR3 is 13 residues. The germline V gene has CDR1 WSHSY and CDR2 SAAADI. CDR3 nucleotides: TGTGCCAGCAGCCCCGGGGACAGATACGGCTACACCCTC. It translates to CASSPGDRYGYTL.

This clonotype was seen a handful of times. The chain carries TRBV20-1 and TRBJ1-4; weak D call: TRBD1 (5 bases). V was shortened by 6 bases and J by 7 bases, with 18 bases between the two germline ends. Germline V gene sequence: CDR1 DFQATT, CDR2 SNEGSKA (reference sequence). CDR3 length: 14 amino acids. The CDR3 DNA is TGCAGTGCCCACCGGGGCGGGCGCAGTGAAAAACTGTTTTTT. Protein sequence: CSAHRGGRSEKLFF.

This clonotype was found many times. The CDR3: CASSLGVARAAEKLFF. CDR3 DNA: TGTGCCAGCAGTTTGGGGGTCGCCAGGGCGGCTGAAAAACTGTTTTTT. V usage is TRBV6-6 and J usage is TRBJ1-4, with D perhaps TRBD1 (5 bases). The CDR3 sequence is 16 residues long. Germline-derived CDR1 and CDR2 are MNHNY and SVGAGI (reference sequence). The germline V and J ends were trimmed by 4 bases and 7 bases, with 19 bases remaining between them.

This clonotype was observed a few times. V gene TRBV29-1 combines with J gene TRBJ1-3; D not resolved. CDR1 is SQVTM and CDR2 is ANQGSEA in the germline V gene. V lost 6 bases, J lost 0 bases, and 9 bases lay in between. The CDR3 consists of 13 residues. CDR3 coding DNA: TGCAGCGTAGGAGGGAGCTCTGGAAACACCATATATTTT. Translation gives CSVGGSSGNTIYF.

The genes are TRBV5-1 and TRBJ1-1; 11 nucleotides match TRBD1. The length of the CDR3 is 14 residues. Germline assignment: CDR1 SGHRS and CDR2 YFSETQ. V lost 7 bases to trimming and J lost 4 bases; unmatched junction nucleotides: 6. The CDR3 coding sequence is TGCGCCAGCGGACAGGGGGCAGGTGTCACTGAAGCTTTCTTT. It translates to CASGQGAGVTEAFF.

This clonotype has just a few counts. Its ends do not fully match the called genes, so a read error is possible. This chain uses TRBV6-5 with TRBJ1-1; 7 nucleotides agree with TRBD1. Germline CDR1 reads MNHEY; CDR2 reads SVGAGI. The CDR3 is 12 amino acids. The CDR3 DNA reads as TGTGCCAGCCGACAGGGTGGGACTGAAGCTTCCTTT. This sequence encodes CASRQGGTEASF.

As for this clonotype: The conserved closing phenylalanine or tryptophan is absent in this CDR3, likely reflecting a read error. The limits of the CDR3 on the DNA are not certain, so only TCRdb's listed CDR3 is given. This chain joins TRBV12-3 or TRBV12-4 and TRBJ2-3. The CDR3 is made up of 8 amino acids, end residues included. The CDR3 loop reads CASSLGGL.

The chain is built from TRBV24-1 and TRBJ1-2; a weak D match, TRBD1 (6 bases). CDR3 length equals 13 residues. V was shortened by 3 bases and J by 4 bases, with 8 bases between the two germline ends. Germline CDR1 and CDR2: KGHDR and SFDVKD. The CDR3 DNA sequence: TGTGCCACCAGTGATGGACAGAGCTATGGCTACACCTTC. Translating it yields CATSDGQSYGYTF.

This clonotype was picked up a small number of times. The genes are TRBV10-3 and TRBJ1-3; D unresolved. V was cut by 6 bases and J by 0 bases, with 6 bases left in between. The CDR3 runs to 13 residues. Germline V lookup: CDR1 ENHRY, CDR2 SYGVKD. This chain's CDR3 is CAIRQPSGNTIYF. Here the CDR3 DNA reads TGTGCCATCAGGCAGCCCTCTGGAAACACCATATATTTT.

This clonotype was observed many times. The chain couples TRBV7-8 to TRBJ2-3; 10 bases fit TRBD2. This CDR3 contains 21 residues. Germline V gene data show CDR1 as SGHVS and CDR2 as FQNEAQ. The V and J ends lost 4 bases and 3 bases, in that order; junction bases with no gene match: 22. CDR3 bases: TGTGCCAGCAGCTCCGACCCTAGCGGGGGAGCACGGGGATGGTTGACAGATACGCAGTATTTT. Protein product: CASSSDPSGGARGWLTDTQYF.

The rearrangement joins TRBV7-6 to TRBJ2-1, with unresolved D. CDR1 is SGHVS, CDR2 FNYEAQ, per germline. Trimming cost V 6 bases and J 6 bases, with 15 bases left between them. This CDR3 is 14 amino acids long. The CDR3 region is CASRSTAVGNEQFF. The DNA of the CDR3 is TGTGCCAGCAGGTCAACGGCCGTGGGCAATGAGCAGTTCTTC.

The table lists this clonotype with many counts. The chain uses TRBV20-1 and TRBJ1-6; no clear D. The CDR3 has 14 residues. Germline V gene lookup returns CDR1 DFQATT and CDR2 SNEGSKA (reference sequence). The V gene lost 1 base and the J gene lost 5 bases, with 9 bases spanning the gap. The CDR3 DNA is TGCAGTGCTAGAGGAGGATCCGATAATTCACCCCTCCACTTT. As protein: CSARGGSDNSPLHF.

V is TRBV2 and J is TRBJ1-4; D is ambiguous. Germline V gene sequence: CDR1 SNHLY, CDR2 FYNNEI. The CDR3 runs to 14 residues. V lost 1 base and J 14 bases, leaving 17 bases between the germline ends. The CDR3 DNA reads TGTGCCAGCAGTGAAGAACGTGTAGGACCTGTCCTGTTTTTT. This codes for CASSEERVGPVLFF.

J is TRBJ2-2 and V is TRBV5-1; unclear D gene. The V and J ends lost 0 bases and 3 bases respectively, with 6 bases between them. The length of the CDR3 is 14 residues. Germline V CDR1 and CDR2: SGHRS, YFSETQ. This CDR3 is CASSLGLDTGELFF. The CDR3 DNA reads TGCGCCAGCAGCTTGGGGCTAGACACCGGGGAGCTGTTTTTT.

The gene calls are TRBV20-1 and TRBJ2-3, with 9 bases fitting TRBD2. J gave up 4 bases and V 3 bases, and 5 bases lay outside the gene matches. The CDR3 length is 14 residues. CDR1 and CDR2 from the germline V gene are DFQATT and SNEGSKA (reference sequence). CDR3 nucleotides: TGCAGTGCTAGGGCGGGGGGGGGGGCAGATACGCAGTATTTT. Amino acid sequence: CSARAGGGADTQYF.

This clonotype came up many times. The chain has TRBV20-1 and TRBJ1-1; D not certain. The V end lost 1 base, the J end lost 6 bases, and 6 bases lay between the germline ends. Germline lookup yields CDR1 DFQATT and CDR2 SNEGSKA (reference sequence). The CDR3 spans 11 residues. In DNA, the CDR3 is TGCAGTGCTAGAGTTTTCCCTGAAGCTTTCTTT. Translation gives CSARVFPEAFF.

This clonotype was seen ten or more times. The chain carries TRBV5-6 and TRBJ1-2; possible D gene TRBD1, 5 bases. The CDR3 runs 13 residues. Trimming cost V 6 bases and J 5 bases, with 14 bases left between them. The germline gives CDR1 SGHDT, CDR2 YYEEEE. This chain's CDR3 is CASTQGESYGYTF. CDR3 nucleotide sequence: TGTGCCAGCACCCAGGGCGAAAGTTATGGCTACACCTTC. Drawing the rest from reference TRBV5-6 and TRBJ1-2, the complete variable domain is DAGVTQSPTHLIKTRGQQVTLRCSPKSGHDTVSWYQQALGQGPQFIFQYYEEEERQRGNFPDRFSGHQFPNYSSELNVNALLLGDSALYLCASTQGESYGYTFGSGTRLTVV.